Each of the 24 T cell receptor beta chains below was sequenced from the same sample in a study of cytomegalovirus exposure and HLA in healthy donors. The PCR used 60 Vbeta and 13 Jbeta primers. The assay was immunoSEQ multiplex PCR, and TCRdb's table has in-frame clones only and misses some. The sample comprises about 180,000 clones, 80% to 90% of which are singletons, and 2% to 2.5% rests with the top ten. The sequencing input was PBMCs. The receptors come from a male donor in good health and CMV-seronegative.

This clone was detected once. This chain links TRBV5-1 with TRBJ1-3; 9 bases agree with TRBD1. Germline-derived CDR1 and CDR2 are SGHRS and YFSETQ. The CDR3 covers 15 residues. V lost 4 bases, J lost 3 bases, and 5 bases stayed unmatched. The DNA of the CDR3 is TGCGCCAGCAGCCTGGACAGGGGAAATGGAAACACCATATATTTT. Protein sequence: CASSLDRGNGNTIYF. Full variable domain (rest looked up from reference TRBV5-1 and TRBJ1-3): KAGVTQTPRYLIKTRGQQVTLSCSPISGHRSVSWYQQTPGQGLQFLFEYFSETQRNKGNFPGRFSGRQFSNSRSEMNVSTLELGDSALYLCASSLDRGNGNTIYFGEGSWLTVV.

The chain links TRBV7-6 to TRBJ2-7, with D possibly TRBD1 on 6 matching bases. Trimming took off 4 bases at V and 0 bases at J, with 16 bases between the two ends. The germline CDR1 and CDR2 sequences are SGHVS and FNYEAQ. The CDR3 has 16 residues. CDR3 nucleotide sequence: TGTGCCAGCAGCTCCATCCGGGACAAGAGCTCCTACGAGCAGTACTTC. Protein product: CASSSIRDKSSYEQYF.

This chain joins TRBV28 and TRBJ1-5, with TRBD1 matching over 7 bases. V was pared by 1 base and J by 2 bases, with 5 bases of the junction left unmatched. The CDR3 contains 16 residues. Germline CDR1 MDHEN, CDR2 SYDVKM. Here the CDR3 DNA reads TGTGCCAGCAGTTTATTACAGGGGAGTGGCAATCAGCCCCAGCATTTT. It translates to CASSLLQGSGNQPQHF.

The V and J genes are TRBV29-1 and TRBJ2-7; 8 bases map to TRBD2. Germline values: CDR1 SQVTM, CDR2 ANQGSEA. V was pared by 5 bases and J by 9 bases, with 3 bases of the junction left unmatched. CDR3 length equals 10 residues. CDR3 in DNA: TGCAGCGTTTTCGGGGGGGCGCAGTACTTC. Its translation: CSVFGGAQYF.

The chain carries TRBV5-4 and TRBJ1-6; TRBD1 matches at 8 bases. The germline V gene encodes CDR1 SGHNT and CDR2 YYREEE (reference sequence). The CDR3 has 16 amino acids. The junction had 9 bases not matched to a gene; V was cut back by 2 bases and J by 8 bases. CDR3 sequence reads: CASSLGTGGKYSPLHF. Written as DNA, the CDR3 is TGTGCCAGCAGCTTAGGGACAGGAGGGAAATATTCACCCCTCCACTTT.

Here the CDR3 reads CASSAPGTYGYTF. CDR3 DNA sequence: TGTGCCAGCAGCGCTCCAGGAACCTATGGCTACACCTTC. V and J are TRBV9 and TRBJ1-2; D is unresolved. The CDR3 is 13 residues long. The V gene lost 3 bases and the J gene lost 4 bases, with 10 bases spanning the gap. The germline V gene has CDR1 SGDLS and CDR2 YYNGEE.

The chain employs TRBV5-1 and TRBJ2-1, with 8 bases that match TRBD2. CDR1 and CDR2 (germline): SGHRS, YFSETQ. The CDR3 length is 16 residues. Germline trimming cut 0 bases from V and 5 bases from J; bases unmatched to any gene: 7. Written as DNA, the CDR3 is TGCGCCAGCAGCTTGGGGTTAGCGGGAAGAAACAATGAGCAGTTCTTC. It codes for CASSLGLAGRNNEQFF. Filled out from reference TRBV5-1 and TRBJ2-1, the complete variable domain reads KAGVTQTPRYLIKTRGQQVTLSCSPISGHRSVSWYQQTPGQGLQFLFEYFSETQRNKGNFPGRFSGRQFSNSRSEMNVSTLELGDSALYLCASSLGLAGRNNEQFFGPGTRLTVL.

The chain couples TRBV18 to TRBJ1-1; tentative D call: TRBD1 (6 bases). Germline loops: CDR1 KGHSH, CDR2 LQKENI. The CDR3 sequence is 15 residues long. Trimming took 1 base from V and 2 from J, leaving 11 bases between them. The CDR3 reads CASSPRKTGNTEAFF. For the CDR3, the DNA is TGTGCCAGCTCACCACGGAAGACAGGAAACACTGAAGCTTTCTTT.

The rearrangement joins TRBV29-1 to TRBJ2-2; D perhaps matches TRBD1 (6 bases). The germline CDR1 and CDR2 sequences are SQVTM and ANQGSEA. The V and J ends lost 3 bases and 4 bases respectively, with 9 bases between them. This CDR3 is 13 amino acids long. CDR3 nucleotides: TGCAGCGTTGACAGGGGTGGCACCGGGGAGCTGTTTTTT. It translates to CSVDRGGTGELFF.

V and J are TRBV5-1 and TRBJ2-5; weak D call: TRBD1 (6 bases). Germline CDR1 and CDR2: SGHRS and YFSETQ. Deletions cut 4 bases from V and 2 bases from J, with 12 bases between. The CDR3 covers 14 residues. CDR3 sequence (DNA): TGCGCCAGCAGCCCCGGGACATCGCAAGAGACCCAGTACTTC. It yields the protein CASSPGTSQETQYF.

This clone was seen only once. The rearrangement uses TRBV7-9 and TRBJ1-5; no clear D. The germline gives CDR1 SEHNR, CDR2 FQNEAQ (reference sequence). The germline V and J ends were trimmed by 0 bases and 0 bases, with 6 bases remaining between them. The CDR3 covers 15 residues. The DNA of the CDR3 is TGTGCCAGCAGCTTAGCACTTACTAGCAATCAGCCCCAGCATTTT. Its translation: CASSLALTSNQPQHF.

This chain links TRBV6-1 with TRBJ2-7; TRBD1 aligns across 8 bases. The CDR3 has 13 residues. Per the germline V gene, CDR1 is MNHNS and CDR2 is SASEGT. V shed 7 bases, J shed 6 bases, and the junction held 8 bases outside the gene matches. In DNA, the CDR3 is TGTGCCAGCACCGTGGACAGGGCGCGCGAGCAGTACTTC. Its protein product is CASTVDRAREQYF.

The chain employs TRBV5-1 and TRBJ1-2, with D unresolved. The CDR3 runs to 13 residues. Germline V gene data show CDR1 as SGHRS and CDR2 as YFSETQ. V was clipped by 5 bases and J by 7 bases, with 15 bases between them. This CDR3 is CASSSDVGSGYTF. The CDR3, as DNA: TGCGCCAGCAGTTCTGACGTGGGGAGTGGCTACACCTTC.

This chain joins TRBV6-1 and TRBJ2-1; 8 nucleotides line up with TRBD1. The length of the CDR3 is 15 residues. V lost 6 bases to trimming and J lost 3 bases; unmatched junction nucleotides: 7. CDR1 is MNHNS and CDR2 is SASEGT in the germline V gene. DNA for the CDR3: TGTGCCAGCAGCAAGACAGGGGTTCGCTACAATGAGCAGTTCTTC. It codes for CASSKTGVRYNEQFF.

For this clone: This sample also contains other DNA sequences that code for the same CDR3. The CDR3 loop is CASSLARGSYNEQFF. DNA for the CDR3: TGTGCCAGCAGCTTAGCCCGGGGCTCCTACAATGAGCAGTTCTTC. The rearrangement joins TRBV7-2 to TRBJ2-1; tentative D call: TRBD2 (5 bases). The CDR3 is 15 residues long. Germline V gene data show CDR1 as SGHTA and CDR2 as FQGNSA. Trimming shortened V by 0 bases and J by 0 bases, and 6 bases separated the two germline ends.

The chain couples TRBV9 to TRBJ1-2, with 10 bases lining up with TRBD1. The V and J ends lost 3 bases and 1 base, in that order; junction bases with no gene match: 3. The length of the CDR3 is 15 residues. Germline V CDR1 and CDR2: SGDLS, YYNGEE. The CDR3 nucleotides are TGTGCCAGCAGCGCTCGGACAGGGGGTAACTATGGCTACACCTTC. Amino acid sequence: CASSARTGGNYGYTF.

The chain uses TRBV29-1 and TRBJ2-3; 10 bases are shared with TRBD1. CDR3 length: 16 amino acids. Germline lookup yields CDR1 SQVTM and CDR2 ANQGSEA. Trimming removed 1 base from V and 6 bases from J; junction bases left unmatched: 10. The CDR3 sequence is CSVEATGQGVRDTQYF. CDR3 coding DNA: TGCAGCGTTGAAGCAACCGGACAGGGGGTGAGGGATACGCAGTATTTT.

This clone was counted once. The chain links TRBV5-4 to TRBJ2-3; 13 nucleotides line up with TRBD2. V lost 4 bases, J lost 7 bases, and 3 bases stayed unmatched. Germline CDR1 is SGHNT and CDR2 is YYREEE (reference sequence). CDR3 size: 14 residues. This CDR3 is CASSQGLAGNTQYF. The CDR3 DNA sequence: TGTGCCAGCAGCCAGGGACTAGCGGGGAATACGCAGTATTTT.

The genes are TRBV5-6 and TRBJ2-3; D gene ambiguous. Deletions cut 0 bases from V and 6 bases from J, with 8 bases between. This CDR3 has 13 amino acids. CDR1 and CDR2 from the germline V gene are SGHDT and YYEEEE. The CDR3 reads CASSLGAGDTQYF. CDR3 nucleotide sequence: TGTGCCAGCAGCTTGGGAGCCGGGGATACGCAGTATTTT.

The chain uses TRBV6-5 and TRBJ2-3, with TRBD2 matching over 10 bases. CDR3 length: 16 residues. V shed 2 bases and J 1 base; nucleotides not matched to a gene: 3. Germline assignment: CDR1 MNHEY and CDR2 SVGAGI. CDR3 region: CASSYTTSGGTDTQYF. In DNA, the CDR3 is TGTGCCAGCAGTTACACCACTAGCGGGGGCACAGATACGCAGTATTTT.

The V and J genes are TRBV18 and TRBJ2-7; D is possibly TRBD2 (6 bases). Trimming removed 5 bases at V and 6 bases at J, with 17 bases between. This CDR3 contains 14 residues. Germline V gives CDR1 KGHSH, CDR2 LQKENI. The CDR3 DNA sequence: TGTGCCAGCTCAAATCAGGAGGGAGTTACCGAGCAGTACTTC. Encoded protein: CASSNQEGVTEQYF. Full variable domain (remainder filled in from reference TRBV18 and TRBJ2-7): NAGVMQNPRHLVRRRGQEARLRCSPMKGHSHVYWYRQLPEEGLKFMVYLQKENIIDESGMPKERFSAEFPKEGPSILRIQQVVRGDSAAYFCASSNQEGVTEQYFGPGTRLTVT.

This clone has only one observation. This chain links TRBV9 with TRBJ2-3, with D unresolved. Per germline, CDR1 SGDLS and CDR2 YYNGEE. V dropped 4 bases and J dropped 3 bases, with 12 bases sitting between them. This CDR3 comprises 14 residues. The CDR3 sequence: CASSTSARTDTQYF. In DNA, the CDR3 is TGTGCCAGCAGCACATCAGCGAGGACAGATACGCAGTATTTT.

The J gene is TRBJ1-2, the V gene TRBV4-2; D uncertain. The ends were cut back, 4 bases at V and 3 bases at J, with 15 bases in the middle. The CDR3 sequence is 15 residues long. Germline V CDR1 and CDR2: LGHNA, YNFKEQ. The CDR3: CASSPERALYYGYTF. DNA of the CDR3: TGTGCCAGCAGCCCGGAGCGGGCCCTTTACTATGGCTACACCTTC.

This sequence joins TRBV5-4 and TRBJ2-1; no clear D gene. CDR3 length: 14 amino acids. Germline lookup yields CDR1 SGHNT and CDR2 YYREEE (reference sequence). Trimming pared 1 base from V and 0 bases from J, leaving 5 bases between. The CDR3 coding sequence is TGTGCCAGCAGCTTGTGGAGCTCCTACAATGAGCAGTTCTTC. Amino acid sequence: CASSLWSSYNEQFF.